Following are 7 T cell receptor beta chains from one sample sequenced in a study of blood T cell repertoires in COVID-19. Sequencing was performed with immunoSEQ multiplex PCR; in TCRdb, only in-frame clones are kept and a portion is missing. The table has about 140,000 clones, roughly four fifths seen once. The sequenced sample was peripheral blood. The receptors were gathered from a woman aged 55-70 years with acute or convalescent COVID-19.

This sequence joins TRBV5-4 and TRBJ2-7; 8 nucleotides match TRBD2. Germline V lookup: CDR1 SGHNT, CDR2 YYREEE (reference sequence). V trimming: 4 bases; J trimming: 1 base; junction bases outside the gene matches: 7. The CDR3 is 15 amino acids. Here the CDR3 reads CASSANRGGSYEQYF. CDR3 nucleotides: TGTGCCAGCAGCGCCAACCGGGGGGGTTCCTACGAGCAGTACTTC.

V is TRBV2 and J is TRBJ1-4, with TRBD1 identical over 7 bases. This CDR3 region has 15 residues. The germline V gene encodes CDR1 SNHLY and CDR2 FYNNEI. V dropped 2 bases and J dropped 8; count of bases not matched to a gene: 8. The CDR3 DNA reads TGTGCCAGCAGTGAATCCCCGACAGGGTACGAAAAACTGTTTTTT. Its protein is CASSESPTGYEKLFF.

This chain connects TRBV24-1 to TRBJ2-1; 10 bases agree with TRBD1. The CDR3 has 16 amino acids. In germline, CDR1 is KGHDR, CDR2 SFDVKD. Trimming took 4 bases from V and 0 from J; bases not matched to a gene: 2. For the CDR3, the DNA is TGTGCCACCAGTGAGGGACAGGGGATCTCCTACAATGAGCAGTTCTTC. Translating it yields CATSEGQGISYNEQFF.

The CDR3 sequence is CASSEATALSGNTIYF. The CDR3 DNA follows: TGTGCCAGCAGTGAAGCGACAGCTCTCTCTGGAAACACCATATATTTT. The rearrangement links TRBV6-1 to TRBJ1-3, with D possibly matching TRBD1 (5 bases). The CDR3 loop spans 16 amino acids. V lost 0 bases, J lost 0 bases, and 9 bases lay in between. The germline V gene has CDR1 MNHNS and CDR2 SASEGT.

J is TRBJ1-1 and V is TRBV18; 7 bases are shared with TRBD1. The CDR3 spans 13 residues. With 4 bases clipped from V and 3 bases from J, the junction kept 2 bases outside the gene matches. The germline V gene encodes CDR1 KGHSH and CDR2 LQKENI. This CDR3 is CASSQQGYTEAFF. The CDR3 coding sequence is TGTGCCAGCTCACAACAGGGGTACACTGAAGCTTTCTTT.

Points on this clone: A junction end diverges from the germline sequence, so it may reflect a read error. This rearrangement joins TRBV30 to TRBJ2-2; maybe TRBD2 (6 bases). CDR1 GTSNPN and CDR2 SVGIG come from the germline V gene (reference sequence). The length of the CDR3 is 16 residues. Here the CDR3 reads CAWSRRTMPNPGELFF. The CDR3 DNA is TGTGCCTGGAGTCGGCGGACTATGCCGAACCCCGGGGAGCTGTTTTTT.

This sequence joins TRBV28 and TRBJ2-3, with 7 bases identical to TRBD2. The CDR3 spans 19 residues. The germline V gene encodes CDR1 MDHEN and CDR2 SYDVKM. Trimming removed 2 bases from V and 6 bases from J; junction bases left unmatched: 20. DNA of the CDR3: TGTGCCAGCAGTTTAAGCGTGGGAGGGAGCGTCTCCCTGGGGGATACGCAGTATTTT. The encoded protein is CASSLSVGGSVSLGDTQYF.